This T cell receptor (beta chain) is drawn from a study of blood T cell repertoires in COVID-19. Study overall: The United States, Italy and Spain supplied acute and convalescent COVID-19 samples. From T cells, B-cell-depleted T cells, or PBMCs came the material, which was cDNA or gDNA.

The CDR3 runs to 14 residues. V was clipped by 5 bases and J by 5 bases; unmatched bases: 4. Per the germline V gene, CDR1 is MNHEY and CDR2 is SVGAGI. As handled by the study authors: Scientists estimated how many nucleated cells there were by amplifying reference gene primers. TCRdb keeps only in-frame clones here, not all; method: immunoSEQ multiplex PCR. V and J calls and clone size follow that table, whereas D and trimming were derived from the DNA. The sample holds around 70,000 clones, around 78% seen once. The specimen was peripheral blood. The source of this sequence is a human donor in a cohort sampled during active COVID-19. This chain joins TRBV6-5 and TRBJ2-7, with 12 bases aligning to TRBD2. The CDR3 DNA follows: TGTGCCAGCAGTCGACTAGCGGGAGTTGACGAGCAGTACTTC. It yields the protein CASSRLAGVDEQYF.